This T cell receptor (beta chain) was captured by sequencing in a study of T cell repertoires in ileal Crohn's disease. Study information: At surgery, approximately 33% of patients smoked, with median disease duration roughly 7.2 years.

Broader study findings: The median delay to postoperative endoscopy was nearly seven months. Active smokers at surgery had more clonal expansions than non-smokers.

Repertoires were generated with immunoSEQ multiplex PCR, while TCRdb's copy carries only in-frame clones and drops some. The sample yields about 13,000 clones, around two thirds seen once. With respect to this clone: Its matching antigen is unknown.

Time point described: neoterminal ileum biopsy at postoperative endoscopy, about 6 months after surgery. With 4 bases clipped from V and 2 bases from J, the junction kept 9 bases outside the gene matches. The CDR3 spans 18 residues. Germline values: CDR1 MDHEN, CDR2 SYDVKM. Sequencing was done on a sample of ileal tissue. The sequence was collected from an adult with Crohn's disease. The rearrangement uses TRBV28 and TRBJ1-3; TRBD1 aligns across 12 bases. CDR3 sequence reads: CASSSIRDRGLAGNTIYF. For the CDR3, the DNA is TGTGCCAGCAGTTCAATCCGGGACAGGGGGCTGGCTGGAAACACCATATATTTT.